The clone carrying this TCR beta chain was recorded at least ten times. The sample is drawn from a study of regulatory T cells in long-lasting Graves disease. CDR3 length: 16 residues. V lost 6 bases and J lost 2, with 19 bases in between. Germline CDR1 is MNHEY and CDR2 is SVGEGT. TCR beta libraries were built with iRepertoire HTBI primers and Arm-PCR of CDR3 regions. Each CDR3 protein gets one entry after TCRdb re-called the multiplex PCR reads with MiXCR. The data show 440,000 or so distinct CDR3 sequences, around 17% seen once. Time point here: newly diagnosed GD, antithyroid drugs for less than 3 months. Scientists built the TCR library using RNA that was extracted from PBMCs. This same sample was also taken into another study, of T cells in Graves' hyperthyroidism and ophthalmopathy. That work adds: Peripheral blood also featured most of the thyroid clonotypes expanded above 0.001.

The sequencing used peripheral blood mononuclear cells (PBMCs), collected at new diagnosis, from a patient treated with antithyroid drugs. J is TRBJ2-5 and V is TRBV6-2 or TRBV6-3; D is perhaps TRBD2 (6 bases). This TCR was recovered from a woman aged 30 to 39 with Graves disease. CDR3 sequence (DNA): TGTGCCAGCAGACACCGGACTAAGCGGGTTCAAGAGACCCAGTACTTC. Translation gives CASRHRTKRVQETQYF.